The next 6 T cell receptor beta chains were all read from a single sample in a study of patients and donors after allogeneic stem cell transplantation. MiXCR, applied by TCRdb to the RT-PCR reads, yields one record per CDR3 protein. The sample has roughly 960,000 distinct CDR3 sequences; roughly 18% are singletons. Sequencing was done on a sample of blood, either unsorted or a sorted T cell fraction (not recorded which). These receptors were collected from a human donor who was either an allogeneic HSCT recipient or a stem cell or donor lymphocyte infusion donor (not recorded which). It is not recorded whose cells these are; they may come from a transplant donor.

A few counts support this clonotype. The CDR3 DNA is TGCAGTGCTCCAACCGGGGCATATGGCTACACCTTC. Its translation: CSAPTGAYGYTF. The V call is TRBV20-1, the J call TRBJ1-2; a possible D gene is TRBD1 (5 bases). V dropped 5 bases and J dropped 5 bases, with 12 bases sitting between them. CDR3 size: 12 residues. Per the germline V gene, CDR1 is DFQATT and CDR2 is SNEGSKA (reference sequence).

This clonotype was seen once. At one boundary the junction diverges from the germline segment, which might be a read error. V gene TRBV30 combines with J gene TRBJ2-1; possibly TRBD2 for D (5 bases). The CDR3 runs to 12 residues. Germline CDR1 GTSNPN, CDR2 SVGIG (reference sequence). The CDR3 is CAWRDSSNEQFF. DNA for the CDR3: TGTGCCTGGAGGGACTCCTCCAATGAGCAGTTCTTC. Full variable domain (missing parts from reference TRBV30 and TRBJ2-1): SQTIHQWPATLVQPVGSPLSLECTVEGTSNPNLYWYRQAAGRGLQLLFYSVGIGQISSEVPQNLSASRPQDRQFILSSKKLLLSDSGFYLCAWRDSSNEQFFGPGTRLTVL.

The V gene is TRBV3-1, the J gene TRBJ2-2; D perhaps matches TRBD2 (6 bases). The CDR3 totals 17 residues. Looked up from germline, CDR1 is LGHDT and CDR2 is YNNKEL (reference sequence). Trimming took 0 bases from V and 1 from J, leaving 12 bases between them. The CDR3 loop is CASSQDWRRENTGELFF. The CDR3 nucleotides read TGTGCCAGCAGCCAAGATTGGAGGCGGGAGAACACCGGGGAGCTGTTTTTT.

This clonotype was seen only a few times. The V gene is TRBV6-1, the J gene TRBJ1-2; D possibly corresponds to TRBD1 (5 bases). V was trimmed by 6 bases and J by 4 bases, leaving 12 bases between them. Germline V lookup: CDR1 MNHNS, CDR2 SASEGT. There are 13 residues in the CDR3. DNA of the CDR3: TGTGCCAGCAGCCCAACAGGCCCCTATGGCTACACCTTC. This codes for CASSPTGPYGYTF.

The J gene is TRBJ1-1, the V gene TRBV5-1; tentative D call: TRBD1 (6 bases). This CDR3 is built from 15 residues. Germline-derived CDR1 and CDR2 are SGHRS and YFSETQ. V dropped 0 bases and J dropped 3 bases, with 12 bases sitting between them. Here the CDR3 DNA reads TGCGCCAGCAGCTTGGTGGCAGGGGCCCACACTGAAGCTTTCTTT. Translated, it gives CASSLVAGAHTEAFF.

The gene calls are TRBV7-2 and TRBJ2-7, with 9 bases that match TRBD1. The CDR3 is 15 residues long. The V gene's germline CDR1 is SGHTA and CDR2 FQGNSA. V was clipped by 1 base and J by 3 bases; unmatched bases: 4. The DNA of the CDR3 is TGTGCCAGCAGCTTAGAAGGACAGGGGAGCTACGAGCAGTACTTC. Amino acids: CASSLEGQGSYEQYF.